A selection of T cell receptor beta chains follows, all from one sample in a study of Ad26.COV2.S vaccination and SARS-CoV-2 variants. Some clones are missing from TCRdb's copy, which holds only in-frame ones; the method was immunoSEQ multiplex PCR. The data contain about 350,000 clones, about 91% of them singletons. The material sequenced was peripheral blood, taken after recovery from COVID-19. The receptors were sampled from a human donor who had recovered from COVID-19. CDR3s include the opening cysteine and the closing phenylalanine or tryptophan. Each record gives: V gene, D gene, clone size, J gene, CDR3 DNA, CDR3 protein. D genes are given only for firm matches. Some rows mark clone size as missing; the rest say once, few, many or name a class of expanded clone.

v_call: TRBV11-2
d_call: NA
clone_size: NA
j_call: TRBJ2-7
cdr3_nt: TGTGCCAGCAGCTTAGGCAGTCGGCGGTACGAGCAGTACTTC
cdr3_aa: CASSLGSRRYEQYF

v_call: TRBV6-6
d_call: NA
clone_size: NA
j_call: TRBJ1-1
cdr3_nt: TGTGCCAGCAGTTACTCGTGGGGTTTAAACACTGAAGCTTTCTTT
cdr3_aa: CASSYSWGLNTEAFF

v_call: TRBV5-4
d_call: NA
clone_size: NA
j_call: TRBJ2-3
cdr3_nt: TGTGCCAGCAGTCTCCCAGGGGGCACAGATACGCAGTATTTT
cdr3_aa: CASSLPGGTDTQYF

v_call: TRBV27
d_call: NA
clone_size: once
j_call: TRBJ1-6
cdr3_nt: TGTGCCAGCAGTTTTACCCCAGACCTCTCCTATAATTCACCCCTCCACTTT
cdr3_aa: CASSFTPDLSYNSPLHF

v_call: TRBV6-1
d_call: NA
clone_size: once
j_call: TRBJ1-2
cdr3_nt: TGTGCCAGCAGTGAAGCGTATCGAAAGGGCGGCTACACCTTC
cdr3_aa: CASSEAYRKGGYTF

v_call: TRBV5-1
d_call: NA
clone_size: NA
j_call: TRBJ2-5
cdr3_nt: TGCGCCAGCAGTTTGACCGGGGAGACCCAGTACTTC
cdr3_aa: CASSLTGETQYF

v_call: TRBV27
d_call: NA
clone_size: NA
j_call: TRBJ1-1
cdr3_nt: TGTGCCAGCAGTCTCACAGAGAACACTGAAGCTTTCTTT
cdr3_aa: CASSLTENTEAFF

v_call: TRBV13
d_call: TRBD2
clone_size: NA
j_call: TRBJ2-1
cdr3_nt: TGTGCCAGCAGCTACGTCGCCCCAAGCGGGGATGAGCAGTTCTTC
cdr3_aa: CASSYVAPSGDEQFF

v_call: TRBV9
d_call: NA
clone_size: NA
j_call: TRBJ1-2
cdr3_nt: TGTGCCAGCAGCGCCAACTATGGCTACACCTTC
cdr3_aa: CASSANYGYTF

v_call: TRBV11-2
d_call: NA
clone_size: NA
j_call: TRBJ1-4
cdr3_nt: TGTGCCAGCAGCTTAGATAGCAGGGGCGCAACTAATGAAAAACTGTTTTTT
cdr3_aa: CASSLDSRGATNEKLFF

v_call: TRBV4-1
d_call: NA
clone_size: NA
j_call: TRBJ1-5
cdr3_nt: TGCGCCAGCAGCCAGCAGGGGCGCGGCAATCAGCCCCAGCATTTT
cdr3_aa: CASSQQGRGNQPQHF

v_call: TRBV5-1
d_call: NA
clone_size: once
j_call: TRBJ1-2
cdr3_nt: TGCGCCAGCAGCTTGGTGACAGGCTATGGCTACACCTTC
cdr3_aa: CASSLVTGYGYTF

v_call: TRBV6-5
d_call: NA
clone_size: NA
j_call: TRBJ1-1
cdr3_nt: TGTGCCAGCAGTTCCGCCCCGGCTGGCACTGAAGCTTTCTTT
cdr3_aa: CASSSAPAGTEAFF

v_call: TRBV11-3
d_call: NA
clone_size: NA
j_call: TRBJ2-5
cdr3_nt: TGTGCCAGCAGCCCCTCTAGTTTGGAGACCCAGTACTTC
cdr3_aa: CASSPSSLETQYF